This T cell receptor (beta chain) appears in the sequencing data of a study of regulatory T cells in long-lasting Graves disease. This clonotype was counted a few times. Its specificity is not known. The CDR3 is 17 amino acids. Germline V gives CDR1 MGHRA, CDR2 YSYEKL. Trimming left V 4 bases short and J 2 bases short, with 18 bases between. Study results and limitations: Persistent disease exhibited a predilection for TRBV28, TRBJ1-2 and TRBJ2-5. Persistent patients shared more public clonotypes (about 2,700) than newly diagnosed patients (about 1,000).

The sample's time point: newly diagnosed GD, antithyroid drugs for less than 3 months. PBMC-extracted RNA yielded the TCR library. HTBI primers from iRepertoire and Arm-PCR of CDR3 regions yielded the TCR beta libraries. TCRdb redid the calling of the multiplex PCR reads with MiXCR, one entry per CDR3 protein. The repertoire holds around 470,000 distinct CDR3 sequences, 11% to 15% seen once, with roughly 15% in the top ten. This same sample was also taken into another study, of T cells in Graves' hyperthyroidism and ophthalmopathy.

The TCR originated in a woman aged 45-60 years with Graves disease. The material was peripheral blood mononuclear cells (PBMCs), obtained at new diagnosis, from a patient treated with antithyroid drugs. The chain recombines TRBV4-1 with TRBJ1-3; D might be TRBD1 (6 bases). For the CDR3, the DNA is TGCGCCAGCAGCCCAATGCGCCAGGGGAGTGCTGGAAACACCATATATTTT. Protein: CASSPMRQGSAGNTIYF.